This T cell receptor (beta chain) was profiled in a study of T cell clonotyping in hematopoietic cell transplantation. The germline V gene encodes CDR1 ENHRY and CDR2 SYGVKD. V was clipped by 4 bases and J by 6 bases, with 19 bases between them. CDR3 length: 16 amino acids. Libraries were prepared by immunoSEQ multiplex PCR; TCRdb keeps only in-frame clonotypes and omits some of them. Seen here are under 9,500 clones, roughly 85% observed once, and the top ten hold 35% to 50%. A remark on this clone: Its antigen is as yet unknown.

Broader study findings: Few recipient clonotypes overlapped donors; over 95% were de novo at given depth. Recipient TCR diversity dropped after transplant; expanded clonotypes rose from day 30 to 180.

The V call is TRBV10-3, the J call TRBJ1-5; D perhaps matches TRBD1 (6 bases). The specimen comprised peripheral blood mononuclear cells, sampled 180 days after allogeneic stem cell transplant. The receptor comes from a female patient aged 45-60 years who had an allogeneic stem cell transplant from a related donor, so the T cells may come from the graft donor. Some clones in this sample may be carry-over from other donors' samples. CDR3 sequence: CAISVKAGDLGQPQHF. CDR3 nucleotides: TGTGCCATCAGTGTAAAGGCAGGGGATCTCGGTCAGCCCCAGCATTTT.